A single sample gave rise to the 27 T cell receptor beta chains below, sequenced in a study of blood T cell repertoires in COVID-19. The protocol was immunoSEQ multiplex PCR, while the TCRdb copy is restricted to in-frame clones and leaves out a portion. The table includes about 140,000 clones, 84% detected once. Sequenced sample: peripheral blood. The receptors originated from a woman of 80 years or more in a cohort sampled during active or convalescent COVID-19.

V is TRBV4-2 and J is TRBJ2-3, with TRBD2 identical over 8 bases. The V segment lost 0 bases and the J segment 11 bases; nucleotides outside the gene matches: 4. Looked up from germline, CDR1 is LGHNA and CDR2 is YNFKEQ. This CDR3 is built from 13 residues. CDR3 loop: CASSQERGDLQYF. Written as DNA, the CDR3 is TGTGCCAGCAGCCAAGAGCGGGGGGACCTGCAGTATTTT.

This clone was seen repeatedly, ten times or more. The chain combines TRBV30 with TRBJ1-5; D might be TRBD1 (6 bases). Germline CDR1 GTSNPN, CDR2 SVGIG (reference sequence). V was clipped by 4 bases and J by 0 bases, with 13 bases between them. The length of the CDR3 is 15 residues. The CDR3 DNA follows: TGTGCCTGGAAGCCGGGGACACTTAGCAATCAGCCCCAGCATTTT. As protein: CAWKPGTLSNQPQHF. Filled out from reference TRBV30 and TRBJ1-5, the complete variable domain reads SQTIHQWPATLVQPVGSPLSLECTVEGTSNPNLYWYRQAAGRGLQLLFYSVGIGQISSEVPQNLSASRPQDRQFILSSKKLLLSDSGFYLCAWKPGTLSNQPQHFGDGTRLSIL.

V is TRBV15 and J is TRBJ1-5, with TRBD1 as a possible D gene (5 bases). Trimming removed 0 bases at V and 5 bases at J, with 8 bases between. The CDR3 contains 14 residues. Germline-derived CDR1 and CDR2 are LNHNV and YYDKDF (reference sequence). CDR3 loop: CATSRDKGYQPQHF. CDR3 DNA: TGTGCCACCAGCAGAGATAAGGGGTATCAGCCCCAGCATTTT.

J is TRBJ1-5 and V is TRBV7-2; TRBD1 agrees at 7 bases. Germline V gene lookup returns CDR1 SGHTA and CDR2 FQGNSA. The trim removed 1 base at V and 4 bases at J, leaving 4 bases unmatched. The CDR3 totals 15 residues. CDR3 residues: CASSLGGTVNQPQHF. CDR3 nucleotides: TGTGCCAGCAGCTTAGGAGGGACAGTAAATCAGCCCCAGCATTTT. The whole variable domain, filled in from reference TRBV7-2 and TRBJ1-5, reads GAGVSQSPSNKVTEKGKDVELRCDPISGHTALYWYRQSLGQGLEFLIYFQGNSAPDKSGLPSDRFSAERTGGSVSTLTIQRTQQEDSAVYLCASSLGGTVNQPQHFGDGTRLSIL.

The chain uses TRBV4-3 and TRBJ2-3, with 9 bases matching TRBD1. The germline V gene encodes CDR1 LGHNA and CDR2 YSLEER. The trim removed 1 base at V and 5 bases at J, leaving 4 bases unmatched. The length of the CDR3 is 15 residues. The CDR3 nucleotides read TGCGCCAGCAGCCAAGGGGACAGGGTAGGAGATACGCAGTATTTT. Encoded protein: CASSQGDRVGDTQYF.

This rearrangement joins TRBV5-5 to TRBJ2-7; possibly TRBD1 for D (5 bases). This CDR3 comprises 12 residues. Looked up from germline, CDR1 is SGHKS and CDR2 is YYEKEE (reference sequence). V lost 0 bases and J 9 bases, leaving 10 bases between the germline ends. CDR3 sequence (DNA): TGTGCCAGCAGCTTGGAAGGGGCACGGCAGTACGTC. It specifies CASSLEGARQYV.

CDR3 in DNA: TGTGCCAGCAGTTCCCCCAGCGGGGACCTGGGGACCCAGTACTTC. It encodes CASSSPSGDLGTQYF. The gene calls are TRBV28 and TRBJ2-5; 7 nucleotides align to TRBD2. Germline assignment: CDR1 MDHEN and CDR2 SYDVKM. With 4 bases clipped from V and 7 bases from J, the junction kept 12 bases outside the gene matches. This CDR3 is 15 amino acids long.

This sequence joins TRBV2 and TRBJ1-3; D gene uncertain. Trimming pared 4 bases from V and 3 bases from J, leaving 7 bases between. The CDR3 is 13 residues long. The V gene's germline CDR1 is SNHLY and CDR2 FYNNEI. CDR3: CASSGSGGNTIYF. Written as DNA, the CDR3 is TGTGCCAGCAGTGGATCAGGTGGAAACACCATATATTTT.

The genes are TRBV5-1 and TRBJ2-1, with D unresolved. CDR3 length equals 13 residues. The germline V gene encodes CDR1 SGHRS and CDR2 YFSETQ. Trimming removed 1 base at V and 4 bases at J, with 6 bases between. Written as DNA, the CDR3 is TGCGCCAGCAGCTTGTCTCAGTACAATGAGCAGTTCTTC. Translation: CASSLSQYNEQFF. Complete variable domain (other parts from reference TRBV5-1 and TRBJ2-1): KAGVTQTPRYLIKTRGQQVTLSCSPISGHRSVSWYQQTPGQGLQFLFEYFSETQRNKGNFPGRFSGRQFSNSRSEMNVSTLELGDSALYLCASSLSQYNEQFFGPGTRLTVL.

The CDR3 here is CASSFAGGGTDTQYF. Here the CDR3 DNA reads TGTGCCAGCAGCTTCGCCGGGGGGGGCACAGATACGCAGTATTTT. This sequence joins TRBV5-4 and TRBJ2-3, with TRBD2 matching over 8 bases. The CDR3 has 15 amino acids. V shed 2 bases, J shed 1 base, and the junction held 3 bases outside the gene matches. The germline gives CDR1 SGHNT, CDR2 YYREEE (reference sequence).

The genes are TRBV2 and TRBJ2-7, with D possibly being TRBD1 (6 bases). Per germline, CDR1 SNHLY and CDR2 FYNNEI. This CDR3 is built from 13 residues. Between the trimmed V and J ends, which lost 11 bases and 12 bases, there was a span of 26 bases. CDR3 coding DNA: TGTGCCGCCCACAGGGATTCCTTTGGGCAGTGGTACGTC. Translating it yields CAAHRDSFGQWYV.

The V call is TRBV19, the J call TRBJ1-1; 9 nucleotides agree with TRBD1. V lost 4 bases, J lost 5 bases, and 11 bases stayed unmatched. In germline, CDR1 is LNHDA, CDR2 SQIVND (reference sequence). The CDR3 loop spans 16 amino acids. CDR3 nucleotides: TGTGCCAGTAGTACTGGGACCGGGACAGGGATGACTGAAGCTTTCTTT. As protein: CASSTGTGTGMTEAFF.

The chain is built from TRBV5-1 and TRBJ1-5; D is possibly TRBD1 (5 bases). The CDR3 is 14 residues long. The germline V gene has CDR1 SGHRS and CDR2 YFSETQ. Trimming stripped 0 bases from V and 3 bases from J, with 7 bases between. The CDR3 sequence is CASSLAGHNQPQHF. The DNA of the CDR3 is TGCGCCAGCAGCTTGGCAGGGCACAATCAGCCCCAGCATTTT.

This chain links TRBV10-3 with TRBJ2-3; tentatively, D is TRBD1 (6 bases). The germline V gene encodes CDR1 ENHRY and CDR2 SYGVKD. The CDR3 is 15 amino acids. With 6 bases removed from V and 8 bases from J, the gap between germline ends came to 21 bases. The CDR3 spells CAISHRVRTVGTQYF. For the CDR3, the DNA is TGTGCCATCAGCCACAGGGTCAGGACCGTGGGTACGCAGTATTTT.

The CDR3 spells CAISESGDRGRYGYTF. For the CDR3, the DNA is TGTGCCATCAGTGAGTCGGGTGACAGGGGAAGGTATGGCTACACCTTC. The chain recombines TRBV10-3 with TRBJ1-2; 8 bases match TRBD1. The V gene end was trimmed by 0 bases and the J gene end by 5 bases; junction bases not matched to a gene: 8. CDR3 length: 16 residues. Germline V gene lookup returns CDR1 ENHRY and CDR2 SYGVKD.

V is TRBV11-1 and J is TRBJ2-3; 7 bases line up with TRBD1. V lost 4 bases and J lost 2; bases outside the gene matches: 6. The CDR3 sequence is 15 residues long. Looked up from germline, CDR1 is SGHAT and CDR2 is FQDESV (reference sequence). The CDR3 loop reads CASSSRQGATDTQYF. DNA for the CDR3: TGTGCCAGCAGCTCACGACAGGGAGCCACAGATACGCAGTATTTT.

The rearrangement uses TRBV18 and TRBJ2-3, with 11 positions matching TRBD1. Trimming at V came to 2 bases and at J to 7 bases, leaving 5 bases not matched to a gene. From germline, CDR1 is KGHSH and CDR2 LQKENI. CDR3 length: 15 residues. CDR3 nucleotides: TGTGCCAGCTCACCAAGGACAGGGGGCTTAAATACGCAGTATTTT. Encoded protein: CASSPRTGGLNTQYF.

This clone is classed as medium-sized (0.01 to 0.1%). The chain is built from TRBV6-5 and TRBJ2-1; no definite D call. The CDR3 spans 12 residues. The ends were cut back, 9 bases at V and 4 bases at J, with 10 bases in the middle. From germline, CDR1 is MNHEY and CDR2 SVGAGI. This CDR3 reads CASGTVYNEQFF. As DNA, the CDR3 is TGTGCCAGTGGAACAGTTTACAATGAGCAGTTCTTC.

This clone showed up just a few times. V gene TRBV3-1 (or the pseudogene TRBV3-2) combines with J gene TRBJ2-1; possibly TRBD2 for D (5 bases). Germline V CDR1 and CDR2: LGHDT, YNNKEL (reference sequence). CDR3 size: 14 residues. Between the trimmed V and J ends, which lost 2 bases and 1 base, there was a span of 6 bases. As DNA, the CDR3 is TGTGCCAGCAGCCAAAGCGGATCCTACAATGAGCAGTTCTTC. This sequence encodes CASSQSGSYNEQFF.

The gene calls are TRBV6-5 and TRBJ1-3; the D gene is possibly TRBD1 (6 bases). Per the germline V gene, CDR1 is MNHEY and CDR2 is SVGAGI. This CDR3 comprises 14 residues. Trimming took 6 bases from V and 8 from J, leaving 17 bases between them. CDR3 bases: TGTGCCAGCAGAAGAGGGACAAACCTTGACACCATATATTTT. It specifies CASRRGTNLDTIYF.

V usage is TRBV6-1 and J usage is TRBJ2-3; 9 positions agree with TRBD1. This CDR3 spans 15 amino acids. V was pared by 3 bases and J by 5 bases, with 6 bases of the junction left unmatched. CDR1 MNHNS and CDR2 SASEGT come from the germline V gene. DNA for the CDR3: TGTGCCAGCAGTGATCCTGGACAGGGGCAAGATACGCAGTATTTT. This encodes CASSDPGQGQDTQYF.

The CDR3 protein is CASSLVHQGLETQYF. The CDR3, as DNA: TGCGCCAGCAGCTTGGTTCATCAGGGCTTGGAGACCCAGTACTTC. The rearrangement joins TRBV5-1 to TRBJ2-5, with D possibly TRBD1 on 5 matching bases. The CDR3 contains 15 residues. Germline CDR1 and CDR2: SGHRS and YFSETQ. Trimming cost V 0 bases and J 5 bases, with 14 bases left between them.

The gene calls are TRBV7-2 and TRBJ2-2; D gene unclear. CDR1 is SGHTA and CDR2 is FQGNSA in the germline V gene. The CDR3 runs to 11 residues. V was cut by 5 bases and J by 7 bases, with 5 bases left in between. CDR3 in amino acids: CASSPVGELFF. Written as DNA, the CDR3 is TGTGCCAGCAGCCCCGTCGGGGAGCTGTTTTTT. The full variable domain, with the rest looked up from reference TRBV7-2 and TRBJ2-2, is GAGVSQSPSNKVTEKGKDVELRCDPISGHTALYWYRQSLGQGLEFLIYFQGNSAPDKSGLPSDRFSAERTGGSVSTLTIQRTQQEDSAVYLCASSPVGELFFGEGSRLTVL.

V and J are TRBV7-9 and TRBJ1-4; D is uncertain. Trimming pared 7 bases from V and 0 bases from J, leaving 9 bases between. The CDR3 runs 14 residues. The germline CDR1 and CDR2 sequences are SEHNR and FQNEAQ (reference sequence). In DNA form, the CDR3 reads TGTGCCAGCACCCGGGGTGCAACTAATGAAAAACTGTTTTTT. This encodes CASTRGATNEKLFF. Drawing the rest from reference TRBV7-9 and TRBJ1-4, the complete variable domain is DTGVSQNPRHKITKRGQNVTFRCDPISEHNRLYWYRQTLGQGPEFLTYFQNEAQLEKSRLLSDRFSAERPKGSFSTLEIQRTEQGDSAMYLCASTRGATNEKLFFGSGTQLSVL.

The CDR3 sequence: CASSLGRHKGTLNNSPLHF. The DNA of the CDR3 is TGTGCCAGCAGCTTGGGCAGACACAAGGGGACTTTGAATAATTCACCCCTCCACTTT. The chain joins TRBV5-6 to TRBJ1-6, with D perhaps matching TRBD1 (5 bases). V lost 0 bases, J lost 5 bases, and 21 bases lay in between. CDR3 length: 19 amino acids. From germline, CDR1 is SGHDT and CDR2 YYEEEE.

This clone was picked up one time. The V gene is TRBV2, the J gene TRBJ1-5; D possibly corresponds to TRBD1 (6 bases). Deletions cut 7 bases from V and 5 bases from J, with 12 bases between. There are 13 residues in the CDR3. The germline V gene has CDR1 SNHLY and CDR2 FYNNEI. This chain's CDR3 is CASKGGAYQPQHF. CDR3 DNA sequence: TGTGCCAGCAAGGGGGGGGCTTATCAGCCCCAGCATTTT. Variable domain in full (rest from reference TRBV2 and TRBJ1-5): EPEVTQTPSHQVTQMGQEVILRCVPISNHLYFYWYRQILGQKVEFLVSFYNNEISEKSEIFDDQFSVERPDGSNFTLKIRSTKLEDSAMYFCASKGGAYQPQHFGDGTRLSIL.

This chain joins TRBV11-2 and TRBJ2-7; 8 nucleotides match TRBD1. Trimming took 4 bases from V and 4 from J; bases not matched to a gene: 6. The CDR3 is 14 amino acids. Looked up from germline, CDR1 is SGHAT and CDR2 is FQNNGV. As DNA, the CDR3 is TGTGCCAGCAGCTCCAGGGGGCTTGGGTACGAGCAGTACTTC. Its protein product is CASSSRGLGYEQYF.